These 29 T cell receptor beta chains were all obtained from the same sample, sequenced in a study of T cells in Graves' hyperthyroidism and ophthalmopathy. The TCR beta CDR3 regions underwent amplification using RNA transcripts as the source. TCR CDR3 regions were first amplified by RT-PCR with HTBI primers. MiXCR was run by TCRdb on the multiplex PCR reads, yielding one entry per CDR3 protein. The sample lists roughly 360,000 distinct CDR3 sequences, less than 15% seen once, with 20% in the top ten. Sequenced sample: blood. The receptors derive from a man aged 25 to 40 with Graves' hyperthyroidism that later progressed to Graves' ophthalmopathy.

This clonotype was recorded at least ten times. The rearrangement links TRBV5-6 to TRBJ1-1; perhaps TRBD1 as D (5 bases). Germline CDR1 is SGHDT and CDR2 is YYEEEE. V was trimmed by 2 bases and J by 4 bases, leaving 12 bases between them. The CDR3 extends over 14 amino acids. CDR3 nucleotides: TGTGCCAGCAGCTTTTACAGGCAGGCCACTGAAGCTTTCTTT. It codes for CASSFYRQATEAFF.

This clonotype was observed at least ten times. This may arise from a read error, as a much more abundant clone is one base away. The chain couples TRBV6-1 to TRBJ1-2; TRBD1 is a possible D gene (5 bases). Per germline, CDR1 MNHNS and CDR2 SASEGT. V lost 4 bases and J 3 bases, leaving 6 bases between the germline ends. The CDR3 covers 12 residues. The CDR3 is CASSGQYYGYTF. CDR3 bases: TGTGCCAGCAGTGGACAGTACTATGGCTACACCTTC.

This clonotype was seen at least ten times. The genes are TRBV7-8 and TRBJ2-2; 7 nucleotides match TRBD2. Per germline, CDR1 SGHVS and CDR2 FQNEAQ. J was trimmed by 2 bases and V by 3 bases; bases with no gene match: 3. This CDR3 comprises 15 residues. The chain's CDR3 is CASSFRGDNTGELFF. DNA for the CDR3: TGTGCCAGCAGCTTCCGGGGGGACAACACCGGGGAGCTGTTTTTT. The whole variable domain, filled in from reference TRBV7-8 and TRBJ2-2, reads GAGVSQSPRYKVAKRGQDVALRCDPISGHVSLFWYQQALGQGPEFLTYFQNEAQLDKSGLPSDRFFAERPEGSVSTLKIQRTQQEDSAVYLCASSFRGDNTGELFFGEGSRLTVL.

CDR3 residues: CASSLYPGPRRKNEQFF. For the CDR3, the DNA is TGTGCCAGCAGCTTATACCCGGGCCCCCGTAGGAAGAATGAGCAGTTCTTC. J is TRBJ2-1 and V is TRBV7-2, with D uncertain. V lost 2 bases, J lost 7 bases, and 21 bases lay in between. The CDR3 runs to 17 residues. Germline CDR1 and CDR2: SGHTA and FQGNSA.

At least ten counts were recorded for this clonotype. The rearrangement joins TRBV27 to TRBJ2-3, with D tentatively TRBD2 (6 bases). Per germline, CDR1 MNHEY and CDR2 SMNVEV (reference sequence). The CDR3 loop spans 16 amino acids. V gave up 6 bases and J gave up 1 base, with 17 bases separating them. The DNA for the CDR3 is TGTGCCAGCAGCTTCCTAGGAAGGAGGGGCACAGATACGCAGTATTTT. This translates into CASSFLGRRGTDTQYF.

V gene TRBV10-3 combines with J gene TRBJ2-5; TRBD1 matches 7 bases. The CDR3 has 13 residues. From germline, CDR1 is ENHRY and CDR2 SYGVKD. With 6 bases clipped from V and 2 bases from J, the junction kept 3 bases outside the gene matches. CDR3 residues: CAIRPGQQETQYF. The CDR3 bases are TGTGCCATCAGGCCGGGACAGCAAGAGACCCAGTACTTC.

This clonotype was counted many times. This chain connects TRBV5-1 to TRBJ1-2, with 9 nucleotides matching TRBD1. The CDR3 is 16 residues long. V dropped 4 bases and J dropped 6; count of bases not matched to a gene: 13. Germline values: CDR1 SGHRS, CDR2 YFSETQ. The CDR3 coding sequence is TGCGCCAGCAGCGGCGGGACAGGGAAGGATTCCAATGGCTACACCTTC. Its protein is CASSGGTGKDSNGYTF.

The gene calls are TRBV6-5 and TRBJ1-1, with D uncertain. The CDR3 totals 15 residues. Looked up from germline, CDR1 is MNHEY and CDR2 is SVGAGI. V was cut by 2 bases and J by 4 bases, with 14 bases left in between. The CDR3 nucleotides are TGTGCCAGCAGTTACCACCGAGAGGGAGGCACTGAAGCTTTCTTT. Amino acid sequence: CASSYHREGGTEAFF.

V gene TRBV29-1 combines with J gene TRBJ2-7; TRBD1 is a possible D gene (6 bases). The length of the CDR3 is 12 residues. V lost 5 bases, J lost 4 bases, and 12 bases lay in between. Per germline, CDR1 SQVTM and CDR2 ANQGSEA. The CDR3 nucleotides are TGCAGCGTTTCGTCTAGGGGGTACGAGCAGTACTTC. This translates into CSVSSRGYEQYF.

This rearrangement joins TRBV9 to TRBJ1-6; D may be TRBD1 (5 bases). The CDR3 has 15 amino acids. Trimming pared 4 bases from V and 5 bases from J, leaving 13 bases between. The germline CDR1 and CDR2 sequences are SGDLS and YYNGEE. CDR3 DNA sequence: TGTGCCAGCAGCCCCGGCGGGGGGGATAATTCACCCCTCCACTTT. This codes for CASSPGGGDNSPLHF.

This clonotype was seen ten or more times. This rearrangement joins TRBV27 to TRBJ2-1, with a possible D match to TRBD2 (6 bases). With 0 bases removed from V and 7 bases from J, the gap between germline ends came to 10 bases. The CDR3 covers 14 residues. The germline gives CDR1 MNHEY, CDR2 SMNVEV (reference sequence). The CDR3 reads CASSLSGRGNEQFF. In DNA, the CDR3 is TGTGCCAGCAGTTTATCTGGCCGGGGGAATGAGCAGTTCTTC.

The gene calls are TRBV20-1 and TRBJ1-6; D uncertain. The CDR3 loop spans 15 amino acids. With 0 bases removed from V and 6 bases from J, the gap between germline ends came to 12 bases. Germline loops: CDR1 DFQATT, CDR2 SNEGSKA (reference sequence). The CDR3 sequence: CSARDRTIVNSPLHF. The DNA for the CDR3 is TGCAGTGCTAGAGATAGAACGATAGTTAATTCACCCCTCCACTTT.

The chain combines TRBV10-1 with TRBJ2-3; D perhaps matches TRBD1 (6 bases). Germline CDR1 WNHNN, CDR2 SYGVQD (reference sequence). The ends were cut back, 2 bases at V and 2 bases at J, with 14 bases in the middle. The CDR3 sequence is 16 residues long. Written as DNA, the CDR3 is TGCGCCAGCAGTGAGCCCGGGACACTAAACACAGATACGCAGTATTTT. As protein: CASSEPGTLNTDTQYF.

The table lists this clonotype with many counts. The J gene is TRBJ1-2, the V gene TRBV28; D gene uncertain. Germline-derived CDR1 and CDR2 are MDHEN and SYDVKM. The CDR3 contains 14 residues. V lost 1 base and J 1 base, leaving 7 bases between the germline ends. The CDR3 reads CASSLSSGNYGYTF. DNA for the CDR3: TGTGCCAGCAGTTTATCTTCCGGTAACTATGGCTACACCTTC.

Of note for this clonotype: At one of its ends the junction is not consistent with the germline gene, which may arise from a read error. This sequence joins TRBV12-3 or TRBV12-4 and TRBJ1-2; no clear D gene. The CDR3 is 13 amino acids. CDR3 loop: CASSLGSPFGYNF. In DNA form, the CDR3 reads TGTGCCAGCAGCTTAGGGAGCCCCTTCGGCTACAACTTC.

This clonotype was counted ten times or more. The V gene is TRBV30, the J gene TRBJ2-1; D gene uncertain. CDR3 length equals 13 residues. From germline, CDR1 is GTSNPN and CDR2 SVGIG (reference sequence). V was trimmed by 0 bases and J by 14 bases, leaving 17 bases between them. CDR3 bases: TGTGCCTGGAGTGTACACTCACGAATCCCCAAGTTCTTC. This gives the protein CAWSVHSRIPKFF.

This clonotype was seen ten or more times. The chain links TRBV2 to TRBJ2-5; 9 bases are shared with TRBD1. V shed 6 bases and J 7 bases; nucleotides not matched to a gene: 6. The CDR3 sequence is 13 residues long. Germline CDR1 is SNHLY and CDR2 is FYNNEI. The CDR3 protein is CASRGQGGGTQYF. The CDR3, as DNA: TGTGCCAGCAGGGGACAGGGAGGGGGGACCCAGTACTTC.

This clonotype appeared many times. The chain has TRBV11-2 and TRBJ1-1; D is unclear. The ends were cut back, 2 bases at V and 0 bases at J, with 10 bases in the middle. Germline V gene data show CDR1 as SGHAT and CDR2 as FQNNGV. This CDR3 region has 15 residues. The CDR3: CASSLTAVMNTEAFF. DNA for the CDR3: TGTGCCAGCAGCTTAACGGCAGTCATGAACACTGAAGCTTTCTTT.

This clonotype was observed at least ten times. The V call is TRBV24-1, the J call TRBJ2-1; D gene uncertain. The V gene lost 1 base and the J gene lost 8 bases, with 20 bases spanning the gap. CDR1 and CDR2 (germline): KGHDR, SFDVKD. The CDR3 is 17 residues long. CDR3 protein: CATSDLPSGPTPHEQFF. The CDR3 bases are TGTGCCACCAGTGATTTACCGTCCGGGCCCACTCCGCATGAGCAGTTCTTC.

This clonotype has a handful of counts. V is TRBV12-3 or TRBV12-4 and J is TRBJ2-2; 7 bases are a match to TRBD2. This CDR3 is 16 amino acids long. Trimming at V came to 5 bases and at J to 0 bases, leaving 6 bases not matched to a gene. The CDR3 coding sequence is TGTGCCAGCAGTCGAGTTCTAGCGGCGAACACCGGGGAGCTGTTTTTT. Its protein is CASSRVLAANTGELFF.

The table lists this clonotype with a few counts. The chain uses TRBV27 and TRBJ1-1, with D hard to call. This CDR3 is 14 amino acids long. V dropped 2 bases and J dropped 4 bases, with 11 bases sitting between them. Looked up from germline, CDR1 is MNHEY and CDR2 is SMNVEV (reference sequence). CDR3 region: CASSLISGVTEAFF. The CDR3 nucleotides read TGTGCCAGCAGTTTAATCTCTGGGGTCACTGAAGCTTTCTTT.

This clonotype was observed at least ten times. This chain links TRBV7-9 with TRBJ2-7; D uncertain. The CDR3 sequence is 13 residues long. Germline CDR1 and CDR2: SEHNR and FQNEAQ (reference sequence). Trimming pared 8 bases from V and 4 bases from J, leaving 15 bases between. CDR3 sequence (DNA): TGTGCCAGCGCCTATTACGCGGATTACGAGCAGTACTTC. It yields the protein CASAYYADYEQYF.

This clonotype was recorded at least ten times. The J gene is TRBJ2-3, the V gene TRBV7-2; possible D gene TRBD1, 6 bases. Trimming left V 7 bases short and J 0 bases short, with 20 bases between. CDR1 is SGHTA, CDR2 FQGNSA, per germline. CDR3 length: 17 amino acids. The chain's CDR3 is CASTNPPAGVSTDTQYF. CDR3 coding DNA: TGTGCCAGCACTAACCCCCCTGCAGGGGTCAGCACAGATACGCAGTATTTT.

In this sample, this clonotype turned up a few times. This sequence joins TRBV5-1 and TRBJ2-7; possibly TRBD2 for D (6 bases). There are 14 residues in the CDR3. Germline-derived CDR1 and CDR2 are SGHRS and YFSETQ. V was cut by 1 base and J by 6 bases, with 14 bases left in between. The CDR3 region is CASSLSRLESEQYF. The CDR3 DNA is TGCGCCAGCAGCTTGAGCCGACTAGAATCCGAGCAGTACTTC. Variable domain in full (rest from reference TRBV5-1 and TRBJ2-7): KAGVTQTPRYLIKTRGQQVTLSCSPISGHRSVSWYQQTPGQGLQFLFEYFSETQRNKGNFPGRFSGRQFSNSRSEMNVSTLELGDSALYLCASSLSRLESEQYFGPGTRLTVT.

This clonotype was counted at least ten times. The CDR3 reads CASSSYRDSLSGELFF. The CDR3 DNA reads as TGTGCCAGCAGCTCCTACCGGGACAGTCTTTCCGGGGAGCTGTTTTTT. This sequence joins TRBV7-2 and TRBJ2-2; the match to TRBD1 covers 7 bases. V gave up 4 bases and J gave up 6 bases; unmatched junction bases: 11. Germline CDR1 and CDR2: SGHTA and FQGNSA. This CDR3 comprises 16 residues.

This clonotype was seen ten or more times. The CDR3 sequence: CASSSGGGPDTQYF. CDR3 coding DNA: TGTGCCAGCAGTTCCGGGGGGGGCCCAGATACGCAGTATTTT. The rearrangement joins TRBV12-3 or TRBV12-4 to TRBJ2-3; 8 bases align to TRBD2. V shed 4 bases, J shed 4 bases, and the junction held 4 bases outside the gene matches. This CDR3 region has 14 residues.

About this clonotype: Since a much larger clone is just one base distant, this may be a read error. This chain connects TRBV28 to TRBJ1-5, with no clear D. V dropped 11 bases and J dropped 5 bases, with 22 bases sitting between them. The CDR3 loop spans 15 amino acids. Per germline, CDR1 MDHEN and CDR2 SYDVKM. For the CDR3, the DNA is TGTGCCTCCAAGGGAGAGGGCGAGCCGGATCAGCCCCAGCATTTT. The encoded protein is CASKGEGEPDQPQHF. Variable domain in full (rest from reference TRBV28 and TRBJ1-5): DVKVTQSSRYLVKRTGEKVFLECVQDMDHENMFWYRQDPGLGLRLIYFSYDVKMKEKGDIPEGYSVSREKKERFSLILESASTNQTSMYLCASKGEGEPDQPQHFGDGTRLSIL.

There are many counts of this clonotype. The rearrangement joins TRBV7-9 to TRBJ2-3; 10 bases align to TRBD2. The junction had 10 bases not matched to a gene; V was cut back by 7 bases and J by 6 bases. The CDR3 loop spans 15 amino acids. Germline CDR1 SEHNR, CDR2 FQNEAQ (reference sequence). The CDR3 spells CASTLSGGAADTQYF. In DNA form, the CDR3 reads TGTGCCAGCACCCTCAGCGGGGGGGCAGCGGATACGCAGTATTTT.

V and J are TRBV11-3 and TRBJ1-1, with D tentatively TRBD1 (5 bases). Germline loops: CDR1 SGHNT, CDR2 YENEEA. The CDR3 sequence is 13 residues long. The V end was cut by 3 bases, the J end by 7 bases, with 12 bases between. CDR3 nucleotides: TGTGCCAGCAGCTTGAGGACAACCCTTGAAGCTTTCTTT. As protein: CASSLRTTLEAFF.